This entry lists 18 T cell receptor beta chains sequenced from one sample in a study of siplizumab effects on memory and regulatory T cells. Sequencing was performed with immunoSEQ multiplex PCR; in TCRdb, only in-frame clones are kept and a portion is missing. This sample has about 69,000 clones; approximately 88% occur once, and the top ten carry roughly 1.7%. What was sequenced was Tregs sorted from blood. The receptors shown here come from a human donor in good health.

J is TRBJ1-4 and V is TRBV5-8; no clear D. V dropped 0 bases and J dropped 8 bases, with 11 bases sitting between them. CDR1 SGHTS and CDR2 YDEGEE come from the germline V gene. The CDR3 contains 14 residues. The CDR3 loop reads CASSLEGNEEKLFF. CDR3 in DNA: TGTGCCAGCAGCTTGGAAGGGAATGAGGAAAAACTGTTTTTT. Complete variable domain (other parts from reference TRBV5-8 and TRBJ1-4): EAGVTQSPTHLIKTRGQQATLRCSPISGHTSVYWYQQALGLGLQFLLWYDEGEERNRGNFPPRFSGRQFPNYSSELNVNALELEDSALYLCASSLEGNEEKLFFGSGTQLSVL.

V usage is TRBV5-1 and J usage is TRBJ2-7; D call uncertain. The ends were cut back, 3 bases at V and 3 bases at J, with 10 bases in the middle. Germline CDR1 and CDR2: SGHRS and YFSETQ. The length of the CDR3 is 13 residues. CDR3 sequence reads: CASSSTGIYEQYF. The CDR3, as DNA: TGCGCCAGCAGCTCCACTGGAATCTACGAGCAGTACTTC.

CDR3 amino acids: CASSSDSTPIDEQFF. The DNA of the CDR3 is TGTGCCAGCAGCTCCGACTCTACACCCATAGATGAGCAGTTCTTC. V gene TRBV5-4 combines with J gene TRBJ2-1; D is undetermined. CDR3 length equals 15 residues. Germline assignment: CDR1 SGHNT and CDR2 YYREEE (reference sequence). V lost 3 bases and J lost 8, with 18 bases in between.

The rearrangement uses TRBV9 and TRBJ1-3; D is unresolved. V was clipped by 0 bases and J by 0 bases, with 7 bases between them. The germline CDR1 and CDR2 sequences are SGDLS and YYNGEE. There are 15 residues in the CDR3. The CDR3, as DNA: TGTGCCAGCAGCGTAGGTCTGAGCTCTGGAAACACCATATATTTT. It yields the protein CASSVGLSSGNTIYF.

This chain uses TRBV10-1 with TRBJ2-3, with 7 nucleotides matching TRBD2. The germline V gene has CDR1 WNHNN and CDR2 SYGVQD (reference sequence). The V and J ends lost 4 bases and 6 bases, in that order; junction bases with no gene match: 10. The CDR3 length is 15 residues. The CDR3 sequence: CASSVGAGWSDTQYF. CDR3 DNA: TGCGCCAGCAGTGTCGGAGCGGGATGGAGCGATACGCAGTATTTT.

The CDR3 DNA follows: TGCGCCAGCACGGGACAGGCCGATACCTACGAGCAGTACTTC. Protein sequence: CASTGQADTYEQYF. The chain is built from TRBV10-2 and TRBJ2-7, with 8 bases lining up with TRBD1. This CDR3 contains 14 residues. The germline gives CDR1 WSHSY, CDR2 SAAADI. Germline trimming cut 7 bases from V and 2 bases from J; bases unmatched to any gene: 7.

This clone was counted once. The chain uses TRBV6-1 and TRBJ2-1; 10 bases are shared with TRBD2. In germline, CDR1 is MNHNS, CDR2 SASEGT. CDR3 length equals 16 residues. V shed 0 bases, J shed 7 bases, and the junction held 6 bases outside the gene matches. The CDR3 region has the DNA TGTGCCAGCAGTGAAGCGCGGCGGACTAGCGGTAATGAGCAGTTCTTC. It encodes CASSEARRTSGNEQFF.

This clone was detected once. The chain has TRBV29-1 and TRBJ2-1; TRBD2 is a possible D gene (6 bases). Germline V gene sequence: CDR1 SQVTM, CDR2 ANQGSEA. Trimming removed 7 bases at V and 2 bases at J, with 18 bases between. The CDR3 has 15 residues. CDR3 residues: CSANARRDAYNEQFF. CDR3 DNA sequence: TGCAGCGCCAACGCTCGGAGGGATGCCTACAATGAGCAGTTCTTC.

The rearrangement links TRBV30 to TRBJ1-5; the match to TRBD1 covers 10 bases. Germline V gene sequence: CDR1 GTSNPN, CDR2 SVGIG (reference sequence). V lost 3 bases, J lost 3 bases, and 2 bases stayed unmatched. The CDR3 has 14 residues. CDR3 bases: TGTGCCTGGAGGGACAGGGGGTACAATCAGCCCCAGCATTTT. Encoded protein: CAWRDRGYNQPQHF.

V is TRBV4-2 and J is TRBJ2-3; D gene ambiguous. CDR1 LGHNA and CDR2 YNFKEQ come from the germline V gene. The V end was cut by 0 bases, the J end by 0 bases, with 13 bases between. The CDR3 extends over 17 amino acids. The CDR3 loop reads CASSQDPSRTSTDTQYF. The CDR3 DNA reads TGTGCCAGCAGCCAAGATCCATCCCGCACTAGCACAGATACGCAGTATTTT.

The rearrangement links TRBV10-1 to TRBJ2-3, with a weak D call TRBD1 (6 bases). In germline, CDR1 is WNHNN, CDR2 SYGVQD (reference sequence). The CDR3 runs 13 residues. The V gene lost 6 bases and the J gene lost 3 bases, with 10 bases spanning the gap. The CDR3 DNA reads TGCGCCAGCAGCACAGGGTCGACAGATACGCAGTATTTT. Residues: CASSTGSTDTQYF.

The chain carries TRBV19 and TRBJ1-2; D remains ambiguous. Between the trimmed V and J ends, which lost 4 bases and 3 bases, there was a span of 6 bases. The V gene's germline CDR1 is LNHDA and CDR2 SQIVND (reference sequence). This CDR3 region has 12 residues. The DNA for the CDR3 is TGTGCCAGTAGTACCCTTGACTATGGCTACACCTTC. It translates to CASSTLDYGYTF. The full variable domain, with the rest looked up from reference TRBV19 and TRBJ1-2, is DGGITQSPKYLFRKEGQNVTLSCEQNLNHDAMYWYRQDPGQGLRLIYYSQIVNDFQKGDIAEGYSVSREKKESFPLTVTSAQKNPTAFYLCASSTLDYGYTFGSGTRLTVV.

This clone has only a few counts. The chain carries TRBV7-6 and TRBJ2-3, with TRBD2 identical over 8 bases. CDR3 length: 20 residues. Germline loops: CDR1 SGHVS, CDR2 FNYEAQ. Losses at the gene ends were 5 bases for V and 1 base for J; bases not matched to a gene: 20. The CDR3 loop reads CASSDKKAGILAGGTDTQYF. CDR3 in DNA: TGTGCCAGCAGCGACAAAAAAGCGGGGATCCTAGCGGGTGGCACAGATACGCAGTATTTT.

V is TRBV12-5 and J is TRBJ2-2, with TRBD1 matching over 9 bases. Germline V gene lookup returns CDR1 LGHNT and CDR2 FRNRAP. CDR3 size: 15 residues. J was trimmed by 5 bases and V by 3 bases; bases with no gene match: 4. DNA of the CDR3: TGTGCTAGTGGTTTACAGGGGGCTTGGACCGGGGAGCTGTTTTTT. Its translation is CASGLQGAWTGELFF.

This rearrangement joins TRBV4-3 to TRBJ1-2, with D uncertain. The CDR3 spans 14 residues. Germline loops: CDR1 LGHNA, CDR2 YSLEER. V lost 0 bases, J lost 1 base, and 6 bases lay in between. CDR3 sequence: CASSQDPYNYGYTF. As DNA, the CDR3 is TGCGCCAGCAGCCAAGATCCATATAACTATGGCTACACCTTC.

In this sample, this clone turned up once. The V and J genes are TRBV21-1 and TRBJ2-1. TRBV21-1 is assigned pseudogene status. This CDR3 has 15 residues. CDR3 region: CASSKGAGRDNEQFF. In nucleotides, the CDR3 is TGTGCCAGCAGCAAAGGGGCAGGGAGAGACAATGAGCAGTTCTTC.

The chain couples TRBV6-1 to TRBJ2-2, with 11 bases identical to TRBD1. CDR1 is MNHNS, CDR2 SASEGT, per germline. The CDR3 spans 17 residues. V lost 4 bases and J lost 3; bases outside the gene matches: 7. This chain's CDR3 is CASSVPDRGRYTGELFF. The CDR3 region has the DNA TGTGCCAGCAGTGTTCCGGACAGGGGGCGGTACACCGGGGAGCTGTTTTTT.

The gene calls are TRBV25-1 and TRBJ2-7, with a tentative D call TRBD2 (5 bases). CDR3 size: 14 residues. Trimming left V 4 bases short and J 5 bases short, with 15 bases between. Looked up from germline, CDR1 is MGHDK and CDR2 is SYGVNS. The CDR3 DNA is TGTGCCAGCAGTGGAGGGCTTTCAACCCACGAGCAGTACTTC. Protein sequence: CASSGGLSTHEQYF.